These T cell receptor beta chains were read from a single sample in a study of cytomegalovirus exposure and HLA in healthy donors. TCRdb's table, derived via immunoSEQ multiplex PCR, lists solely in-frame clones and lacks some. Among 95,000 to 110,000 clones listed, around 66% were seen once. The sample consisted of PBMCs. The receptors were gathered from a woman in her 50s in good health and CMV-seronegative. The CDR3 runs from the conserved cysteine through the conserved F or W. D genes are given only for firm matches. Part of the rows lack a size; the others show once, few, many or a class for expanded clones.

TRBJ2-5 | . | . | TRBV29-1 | CSVHGQTRQETQYF | TGCAGCGTTCACGGACAGACCCGGCAAGAGACCCAGTACTTC
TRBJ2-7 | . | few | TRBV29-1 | CSVVFRYEQYF | TGCAGCGTTGTATTCCGCTACGAGCAGTACTTC
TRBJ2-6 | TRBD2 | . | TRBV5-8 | CASSGLSGGSGANVLTF | TGTGCCAGCAGCGGCCTCAGCGGGGGCTCTGGGGCCAACGTCCTGACTTTC
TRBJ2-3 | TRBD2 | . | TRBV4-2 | CASSQFGTSGYTDTQYF | TGTGCCAGCAGCCAGTTCGGGACTAGCGGATACACAGATACGCAGTATTTT
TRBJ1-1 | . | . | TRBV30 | CAWSRVGSTEAFF | TGTGCCTGGAGTCGGGTGGGGAGCACTGAAGCTTTCTTT
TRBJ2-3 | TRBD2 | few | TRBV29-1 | CSGRTSGRWDTQYF | TGCAGCGGACGGACTAGCGGGAGATGGGATACGCAGTATTTT
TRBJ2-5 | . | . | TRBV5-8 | CASSLDGGQQTQYF | TGTGCCAGCAGCTTGGATGGTGGACAGCAGACCCAGTACTTC
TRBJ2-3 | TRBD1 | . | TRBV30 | CAWSDLQGRRPTDTQYF | TGTGCCTGGAGTGATTTACAGGGGCGTAGGCCTACAGATACGCAGTATTTT
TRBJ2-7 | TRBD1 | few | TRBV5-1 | CASSFGDRGRRGTYEQYF | TGCGCCAGCAGCTTCGGAGACAGGGGGCGCAGGGGTACGTACGAGCAGTACTTC
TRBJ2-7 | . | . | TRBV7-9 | CATTLLTSYEQYF | TGTGCCACCACTCTCCTTACCTCCTACGAGCAGTACTTC
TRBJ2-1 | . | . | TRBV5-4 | CASSLVSPGNEQFF | TGTGCCAGCAGCTTGGTTTCCCCAGGGAATGAGCAGTTCTTC
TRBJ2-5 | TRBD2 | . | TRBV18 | CASSPLSSGSETQYF | TGTGCCAGCTCACCACTTTCTAGCGGGAGTGAGACCCAGTACTTC
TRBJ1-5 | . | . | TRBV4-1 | CASSQDLGASGNQPQHF | TGCGCCAGCAGCCAAGATTTAGGGGCGTCGGGCAATCAGCCCCAGCATTTT
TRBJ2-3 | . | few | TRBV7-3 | CASSFRGIDTQYF | TGTGCCAGCAGCTTTAGGGGGATAGATACGCAGTATTTT
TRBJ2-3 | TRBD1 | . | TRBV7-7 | CASSSTGADTQYF | TGTGCCAGCAGCTCGACAGGGGCAGATACGCAGTATTTT
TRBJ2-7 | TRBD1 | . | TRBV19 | CASRLQGDSGIEQYF | TGTGCCAGTCGCCTACAGGGGGATAGTGGGATCGAGCAGTACTTC
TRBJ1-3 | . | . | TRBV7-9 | CASSDTYSGQINTIYF | TGTGCCAGCAGCGATACATACTCCGGACAGATAAACACCATATATTTT
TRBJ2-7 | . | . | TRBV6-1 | CASSAGTSLYEQYF | TGTGCCAGCAGTGCCGGGACAAGTCTCTACGAGCAGTACTTC
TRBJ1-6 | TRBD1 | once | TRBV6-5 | CASSLQGAGNSPLHF | TGTGCCAGCAGCTTGCAGGGGGCGGGTAATTCACCCCTCCACTTT
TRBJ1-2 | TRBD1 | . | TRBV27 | CASNTGTEFYGYTF | TGTGCCAGCAACACCGGGACAGAGTTCTATGGCTACACCTTC
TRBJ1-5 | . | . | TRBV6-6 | CASSFVMGEQPQHF | TGTGCCAGCAGTTTTGTAATGGGAGAACAGCCCCAGCATTTT
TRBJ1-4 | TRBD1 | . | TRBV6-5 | CASSYRRGPNEKLFF | TGTGCCAGCAGTTACCGCAGGGGGCCGAATGAAAAACTGTTTTTT
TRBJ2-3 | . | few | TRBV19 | CASRQRGAGTDTQYF | TGTGCCAGTAGGCAACGGGGGGCAGGCACAGATACGCAGTATTTT
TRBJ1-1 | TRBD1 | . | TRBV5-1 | CASGWTGDLDTEAFF | TGCGCCAGCGGCTGGACAGGGGACTTGGACACTGAAGCTTTCTTT
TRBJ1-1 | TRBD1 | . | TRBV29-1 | CSVGGTVWNTEAFF | TGCAGCGTTGGAGGGACAGTCTGGAACACTGAAGCTTTCTTT